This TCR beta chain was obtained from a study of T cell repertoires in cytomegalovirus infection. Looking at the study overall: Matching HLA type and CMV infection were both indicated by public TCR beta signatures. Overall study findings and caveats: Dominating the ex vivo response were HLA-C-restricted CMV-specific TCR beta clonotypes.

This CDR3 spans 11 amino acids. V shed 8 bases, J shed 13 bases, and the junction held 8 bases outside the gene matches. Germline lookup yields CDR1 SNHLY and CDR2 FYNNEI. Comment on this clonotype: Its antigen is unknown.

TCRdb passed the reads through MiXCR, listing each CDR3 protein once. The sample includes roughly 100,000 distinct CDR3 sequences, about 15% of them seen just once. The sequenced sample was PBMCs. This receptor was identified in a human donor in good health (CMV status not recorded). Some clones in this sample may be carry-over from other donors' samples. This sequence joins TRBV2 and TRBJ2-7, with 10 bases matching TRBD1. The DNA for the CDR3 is TGTGCCAGCGTTCGCGGGACAGGGGTCTACTTC. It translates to CASVRGTGVYF.